This entry lists 28 T cell receptor beta chains sequenced from one sample in a study of T cell responses to AZD1222 COVID-19 vaccine. Repertoires were generated with immunoSEQ multiplex PCR, while TCRdb's copy carries only in-frame clones and drops some. The sample data list more than 110,000 clones. Sequencing input: peripheral blood. The receptors here all came from an adult in good health.

The gene calls are TRBV6-5 and TRBJ1-2; D ambiguous. CDR3 length: 14 residues. Germline-derived CDR1 and CDR2 are MNHEY and SVGAGI. Trimming shortened V by 0 bases and J by 4 bases, and 9 bases separated the two germline ends. CDR3 sequence (DNA): TGTGCCAGCAGTTACTCGAGAGCCCCCTATGGCTACACCTTC. This gives the protein CASSYSRAPYGYTF.

The genes are TRBV5-1 and TRBJ2-3; D is perhaps TRBD2 (7 bases). V was cut by 5 bases and J by 0 bases, with 13 bases left in between. This CDR3 is 15 amino acids long. Per germline, CDR1 SGHRS and CDR2 YFSETQ. The CDR3 loop is CASRASGGSTDTQYF. The CDR3 DNA follows: TGCGCCAGCAGGGCGTCGGGGGGCAGCACAGATACGCAGTATTTT.

The rearrangement uses TRBV20-1 and TRBJ1-1; D uncertain. Trimming removed 3 bases from V and 1 base from J, with 3 bases in between. Germline V lookup: CDR1 DFQATT, CDR2 SNEGSKA (reference sequence). The CDR3 contains 11 residues. DNA of the CDR3: TGCAGTGCTAGTGCGAACACTGAAGCTTTCTTT. It is translated as CSASANTEAFF.

This rearrangement joins TRBV4-1 to TRBJ1-1; D is ambiguous. The CDR3 is 11 amino acids. The germline V gene encodes CDR1 MGHRA and CDR2 YSYEKL. V was trimmed by 6 bases and J by 1 base, leaving 3 bases between them. The CDR3 coding sequence is TGCGCCAGCAGAGAGAACACTGAAGCTTTCTTT. The encoded protein is CASRENTEAFF.

V usage is TRBV3-1 (or the pseudogene TRBV3-2) and J usage is TRBJ2-3; tentative D call: TRBD2 (6 bases). The germline V gene has CDR1 LGHDT and CDR2 YNNKEL (reference sequence). The CDR3 is 13 residues long. The V end was cut by 5 bases, the J end by 0 bases, with 6 bases between. CDR3: CASSGGSTDTQYF. Written as DNA, the CDR3 is TGTGCCAGCAGCGGGGGGAGCACAGATACGCAGTATTTT.

V is TRBV7-2 and J is TRBJ1-3, with D possibly matching TRBD1 (5 bases). The CDR3 sequence is 15 residues long. Germline V lookup: CDR1 SGHTA, CDR2 FQGNSA. V lost 5 bases and J 2 bases, leaving 13 bases between the germline ends. The CDR3: CASSQPGFPGNTIYF. Here the CDR3 DNA reads TGTGCCAGCAGCCAACCAGGGTTCCCTGGAAACACCATATATTTT.

The V call is TRBV2, the J call TRBJ1-5, with 8 bases aligning to TRBD1. V lost 4 bases and J lost 3; bases outside the gene matches: 5. This CDR3 has 15 amino acids. The germline CDR1 and CDR2 sequences are SNHLY and FYNNEI. This CDR3 reads CASSGTGTPNQPQHF. The CDR3 coding sequence is TGTGCCAGCAGTGGGACAGGGACCCCCAATCAGCCCCAGCATTTT.

This clone is labeled medium-sized (0.01 to 0.1%) based on frequency. The chain uses TRBV14 and TRBJ1-2; D unclear. CDR1 SGHDN and CDR2 FVKESK come from the germline V gene. The CDR3 is made up of 13 amino acids. Trimming stripped 1 base from V and 6 bases from J, with 9 bases between. CDR3 protein: CASSQVHWDGYTF. In nucleotides, the CDR3 is TGTGCCAGCAGCCAAGTCCACTGGGATGGCTACACCTTC. Drawing the rest from reference TRBV14 and TRBJ1-2, the complete variable domain is EAGVTQFPSHSVIEKGQTVTLRCDPISGHDNLYWYRRVMGKEIKFLLHFVKESKQDESGMPNNRFLAERTGGTYSTLKVQPAELEDSGVYFCASSQVHWDGYTFGSGTRLTVV.

V usage is TRBV12-3 or TRBV12-4 and J usage is TRBJ1-2; D is unclear. This CDR3 spans 13 amino acids. Trimming took 5 bases from V and 8 from J, leaving 15 bases between them. In nucleotides, the CDR3 is TGTGCCAGCAGTAGGACGGGGAGCGGCGGCTACACCTTC. It translates to CASSRTGSGGYTF.

On this clone: The same CDR3 can be traced to other DNA sequences in this sample. The chain is built from TRBV3-1 (or the pseudogene TRBV3-2) and TRBJ1-1; D is unclear. The CDR3 covers 14 residues. CDR1 and CDR2 (germline): LGHDT, YNNKEL (reference sequence). V gave up 1 base and J gave up 1 base, with 7 bases separating them. CDR3 nucleotide sequence: TGTGCCAGCAGCCAAGTTGGTAGGAACACTGAAGCTTTCTTT. Translation gives CASSQVGRNTEAFF.

The rearrangement links TRBV9 to TRBJ2-6; possible D gene TRBD2, 6 bases. V was clipped by 3 bases and J by 1 base, with 17 bases between them. This CDR3 contains 18 residues. The germline V gene has CDR1 SGDLS and CDR2 YYNGEE. The CDR3 region has the DNA TGTGCCAGCAGCGCGGCGCGGGATGTGGGATCTGGGGCCAACGTCCTGACTTTC. As protein: CASSAARDVGSGANVLTF.

This chain connects TRBV19 to TRBJ2-1; D is perhaps TRBD1 or TRBD2 (6 bases each). The V end was cut by 3 bases, the J end by 4 bases, with 13 bases between. The length of the CDR3 is 15 residues. Germline CDR1 is LNHDA and CDR2 is SQIVND (reference sequence). The CDR3 DNA reads as TGTGCCAGTAGTATCGAGGGGGGCGCTTACAATGAGCAGTTCTTC. Its protein is CASSIEGGAYNEQFF.

The chain links TRBV28 to TRBJ1-1, with D unclear. The CDR3 runs 13 residues. V lost 6 bases, J lost 7 bases, and 15 bases lay in between. CDR1 is MDHEN and CDR2 is SYDVKM in the germline V gene. CDR3 DNA sequence: TGTGCCAGCAGAGTGTCGGGAAGGAGTGAAGCTTTCTTT. Amino acids: CASRVSGRSEAFF.

V is TRBV5-5 and J is TRBJ1-5; unclear D gene. V was clipped by 0 bases and J by 5 bases, with 9 bases between them. CDR3 size: 14 residues. Germline V lookup: CDR1 SGHKS, CDR2 YYEKEE (reference sequence). CDR3 bases: TGTGCCAGCAGCTTGGCCATGGGTTATCAGCCCCAGCATTTT. This codes for CASSLAMGYQPQHF.

The V and J genes are TRBV19 and TRBJ1-1; no clear D gene. Trimming shortened V by 1 base and J by 1 base, and 4 bases separated the two germline ends. The germline V gene has CDR1 LNHDA and CDR2 SQIVND (reference sequence). The length of the CDR3 is 13 residues. CDR3 DNA sequence: TGTGCCAGTAGTATAGGGCAGAACACTGAAGCTTTCTTT. This sequence encodes CASSIGQNTEAFF.

This chain joins TRBV4-3 and TRBJ2-7; D is unresolved. V lost 1 base to trimming and J lost 5 bases, with 18 bases between them. The CDR3 consists of 16 residues. Germline V lookup: CDR1 LGHNA, CDR2 YSLEER. The CDR3 reads CASSQVVQAPGNEQYF. The CDR3 bases are TGCGCCAGCAGCCAAGTGGTCCAGGCCCCTGGGAACGAGCAGTACTTC.

The V gene is TRBV5-1, the J gene TRBJ2-3, with D possibly TRBD1 on 7 matching bases. Germline V CDR1 and CDR2: SGHRS, YFSETQ. V was trimmed by 0 bases and J by 6 bases, leaving 11 bases between them. The CDR3 extends over 14 amino acids. The CDR3 loop reads CASSLGTGGDTQYF. In DNA, the CDR3 is TGCGCCAGCAGCTTGGGGACAGGAGGGGATACGCAGTATTTT.

The chain couples TRBV6-1 to TRBJ2-1, with a weak D call TRBD2 (5 bases). The CDR3 is 15 amino acids. V was clipped by 3 bases and J by 3 bases, with 12 bases between them. Looked up from germline, CDR1 is MNHNS and CDR2 is SASEGT. CDR3 bases: TGTGCCAGCAGTGAGTTTGGGAGTATCTACAATGAGCAGTTCTTC. This translates into CASSEFGSIYNEQFF.

The chain couples TRBV11-2 to TRBJ2-3; D gene uncertain. The germline V and J ends were trimmed by 6 bases and 0 bases, with 16 bases remaining between them. The CDR3 spans 16 residues. The V gene's germline CDR1 is SGHAT and CDR2 FQNNGV. CDR3 residues: CASRGYGVSSTDTQYF. Written as DNA, the CDR3 is TGTGCCAGCAGGGGCTATGGTGTCTCTAGCACAGATACGCAGTATTTT.

The chain combines TRBV6-5 with TRBJ1-2, with no clear D. With 6 bases removed from V and 7 bases from J, the gap between germline ends came to 15 bases. Germline CDR1 is MNHEY and CDR2 is SVGAGI. This CDR3 is built from 13 residues. CDR3: CASSPTVLIGYTF. The CDR3 coding sequence is TGTGCCAGCAGCCCGACCGTGCTTATTGGCTACACCTTC.

CDR3 sequence reads: CSVEARPDSRLSEAFF. The CDR3 bases are TGCAGCGTTGAAGCCCGCCCGGACAGCAGACTGTCTGAAGCTTTCTTT. This chain links TRBV29-1 with TRBJ1-1, with D perhaps TRBD1 (6 bases). The germline gives CDR1 SQVTM, CDR2 ANQGSEA. CDR3 length: 16 amino acids. V lost 1 base and J 6 bases, leaving 21 bases between the germline ends.

V gene TRBV5-5 combines with J gene TRBJ2-3; D gene unclear. CDR1 SGHKS and CDR2 YYEKEE come from the germline V gene (reference sequence). V dropped 0 bases and J dropped 2 bases, with 1 base sitting between them. The CDR3 is made up of 12 amino acids. The CDR3 DNA sequence: TGTGCCAGCAGCTTGGACACAGATACGCAGTATTTT. Its translation: CASSLDTDTQYF. The full variable domain, rest sourced from reference TRBV5-5 and TRBJ2-3, is DAGVTQSPTHLIKTRGQQVTLRCSPISGHKSVSWYQQVLGQGPQFIFQYYEKEERGRGNFPDRFSARQFPNYSSELNVNALLLGDSALYLCASSLDTDTQYFGPGTRLTVL.

This chain links TRBV9 with TRBJ2-3, with TRBD2 identical over 14 bases. Trimming at V came to 4 bases and at J to 5 bases, leaving 15 bases not matched to a gene. Per germline, CDR1 SGDLS and CDR2 YYNGEE. CDR3 size: 19 residues. DNA for the CDR3: TGTGCCAGCAGCCCCATCCTGGGGACTAGCGGGGGCCCTGGAGATACGCAGTATTTT. Its protein is CASSPILGTSGGPGDTQYF. The full variable domain, its missing parts supplied by reference TRBV9 and TRBJ2-3, is DSGVTQTPKHLITATGQRVTLRCSPRSGDLSVYWYQQSLDQGLQFLIQYYNGEERAKGNILERFSAQQFPDLHSELNLSSLELGDSALYFCASSPILGTSGGPGDTQYFGPGTRLTVL.

The CDR3 loop reads CASSLNRANEKLFF. The CDR3 DNA reads as TGCGCCAGCAGCTTGAACCGGGCAAATGAAAAACTGTTTTTT. The V call is TRBV5-1, the J call TRBJ1-4; D is unresolved. Germline V lookup: CDR1 SGHRS, CDR2 YFSETQ. The germline V and J ends were trimmed by 1 base and 5 bases, with 9 bases remaining between them. The CDR3 extends over 14 amino acids.

This chain joins TRBV7-2 and TRBJ1-4, with 10 bases identical to TRBD1. CDR1 is SGHTA, CDR2 FQGNSA, per germline. This CDR3 has 15 residues. With V trimmed by 4 bases and J by 6 bases, 5 bases remained unmatched. The CDR3 bases are TGTGCCAGCAGCTCACCGGGACAGGGGTATGAAAAACTGTTTTTT. This gives the protein CASSSPGQGYEKLFF.

The chain employs TRBV18 and TRBJ1-6; a possible D gene is TRBD1 (5 bases). Germline V gives CDR1 KGHSH, CDR2 LQKENI. The CDR3 has 13 amino acids. Trimming removed 6 bases from V and 8 bases from J, with 11 bases in between. The CDR3 is CASSGGSDSPLHF. CDR3 sequence (DNA): TGTGCCAGCTCCGGGGGTTCCGATTCACCCCTCCACTTT.

This rearrangement joins TRBV19 to TRBJ2-1, with a weak D call TRBD2 (6 bases). Trimming took 3 bases from V and 4 from J, leaving 13 bases between them. The CDR3 consists of 15 residues. The germline gives CDR1 LNHDA, CDR2 SQIVND (reference sequence). The CDR3: CASSMGGRRYNEQFF. CDR3 in DNA: TGTGCCAGTAGTATGGGGGGACGGCGTTACAATGAGCAGTTCTTC.

This chain connects TRBV3-1 (or the pseudogene TRBV3-2) to TRBJ1-1; 7 bases are shared with TRBD1. Germline CDR1 reads LGHDT; CDR2 reads YNNKEL (reference sequence). The CDR3 sequence is 12 residues long. After removal of 5 bases from V and 11 bases from J, the junction contained 8 bases not matched to a gene. The CDR3 is CASSRSGTEAFF. For the CDR3, the DNA is TGTGCCAGCAGCAGATCCGGGACAGAGGCTTTCTTT.